This TCR beta chain was sequenced in a study of T-cell memory formation after mild COVID-19. TCRdb reprocessed the 5' RACE reads with MiXCR, giving one entry per CDR3 protein. The sample yields roughly 450,000 distinct CDR3 sequences, 15% to 20% seen once. This clonotype was observed a few times. With V trimmed by 1 base and J by 5 bases, 12 bases remained unmatched. The CDR3 contains 17 residues. Germline-derived CDR1 and CDR2 are SEHNR and FQNEAQ (reference sequence). The TCR sequence derives from an adult woman who had mild COVID-19 (a few samples of this study predate the infection). Cell type and time point are not known. This chain uses TRBV7-9 with TRBJ1-2; 8 bases agree with TRBD1. Source material: PBMCs or a T cell subset sorted from them (not recorded which). CDR3 region: CASSLDLVATGGYGYTF. DNA for the CDR3: TGTGCCAGCAGCTTAGACTTGGTAGCAACAGGGGGTTATGGCTACACCTTC.